These T cell receptor beta chains were read from a single sample in a study of T cell responses to AZD1222 COVID-19 vaccine. Here immunoSEQ multiplex PCR was the method, and the copy in TCRdb shows in-frame clones only, minus some. Of about 160,000 clones listed, about 93% are singletons. The starting material was peripheral blood, obtained on day 0 of AZD1222 vaccination. These receptors originate from an adult in good health. Each CDR3 is given with its conserved first and last residue. A D gene is named only where the DNA matches it firmly. The listing skips clone size in some rows; elsewhere it reads once, few, many or a size class.

clone_size d_call j_call v_call cdr3_aa cdr3_nt
- TRBD1 TRBJ1-4 TRBV4-1 CASSQDRTGRNEKLFF TGCGCCAGCAGCCAAGATAGGACAGGGCGTAATGAAAAACTGTTTTTT
- - TRBJ2-1 TRBV11-2 CASSLRGGSYNEQFF TGTGCCAGCAGCTTGCGGGGCGGGTCGTACAATGAGCAGTTCTTC
- - TRBJ1-4 TRBV28 CASRPGGGEKLFF TGTGCCAGCAGGCCCGGGGGGGGCGAAAAACTGTTTTTT
- TRBD1 TRBJ2-2 TRBV18 CASSQGQTTGELFF TGTGCCAGCTCCCAGGGACAGACCACCGGGGAGCTGTTTTTT
- - TRBJ2-1 TRBV29-1 CSVEDWGGSRNEQFF TGCAGCGTTGAAGACTGGGGAGGATCCCGCAATGAGCAGTTCTTC
- - TRBJ1-1 TRBV7-9 CASSLFVREAFF TGTGCCAGCAGCCTATTCGTTCGAGAAGCTTTCTTT
- - TRBJ1-1 TRBV20-1 CSASYRTEAFF TGCAGTGCTAGTTATCGCACTGAAGCTTTCTTT
- - TRBJ2-5 TRBV4-3 CASSQGLGLRQETQYF TGCGCCAGCAGCCAAGGTCTCGGACTAAGGCAAGAGACCCAGTACTTC
- - TRBJ1-5 TRBV6-5 CASRLPSNQPQHF TGTGCCAGCAGACTACCTAGCAATCAGCCCCAGCATTTT
- - TRBJ2-5 TRBV5-1 CASSFGQGETQYF TGCGCCAGCAGCTTCGGCCAGGGAGAGACCCAGTACTTC
- - TRBJ1-2 TRBV27 CASSQGGYGYTF TGTGCCAGCTCCCAGGGAGGGTATGGCTACACCTTC
- - TRBJ2-1 TRBV14 CASSSDLTFYNEQFF TGTGCCAGCAGCTCCGACCTTACCTTCTACAATGAGCAGTTCTTC
- - TRBJ1-5 TRBV4-1 CASSQKWMETGFAPQHF TGCGCCAGCAGCCAAAAGTGGATGGAGACAGGTTTCGCACCCCAGCATTTT
- - TRBJ1-1 TRBV5-5 CASSSRTPGEAFF TGTGCCAGCAGCTCACGGACACCCGGCGAAGCTTTCTTT
- - TRBJ1-5 TRBV7-8 CASSLTGSSNQPQHF TGTGCCAGCAGCCTAACCGGCAGTAGCAATCAGCCCCAGCATTTT
- TRBD2 TRBJ2-1 TRBV4-1 CASSQGEERGYNEQFF TGCGCCAGCAGCCAGGGGGAGGAGCGGGGATACAATGAGCAGTTCTTC
- TRBD2 TRBJ2-2 TRBV10-2 CASSEGGLVYTGELFF TGCGCCAGCAGTGAGGGGGGACTAGTGTACACCGGGGAGCTGTTTTTT
- - TRBJ1-1 TRBV11-2 CASSLPQLERSEAFF TGTGCCAGCAGCTTACCACAGTTGGAGAGGAGTGAAGCTTTCTTT
- - TRBJ1-2 TRBV5-8 CASSLGDYGYTF TGTGCCAGCAGCTTAGGAGATTATGGCTACACCTTC
- - TRBJ2-6 TRBV11-2 CASSTRAGANVLTF TGTGCCAGCAGCACGCGGGCTGGGGCCAACGTCCTGACTTTC
once TRBD1 TRBJ1-1 TRBV7-8 CASSPRGRDRTTEAFF TGTGCCAGCAGTCCCAGGGGGAGGGACAGGACCACTGAAGCTTTCTTT
- - TRBJ2-3 TRBV28 CASSLGRDTQYF TGTGCCAGCAGTTTAGGCAGGGATACGCAGTATTTT
- - TRBJ2-3 TRBV6-5 CASISAGAFTDTQYF TGTGCCAGCATAAGCGCGGGGGCCTTCACAGATACGCAGTATTTT
- TRBD1 TRBJ2-1 TRBV5-6 CASSLGDRGYNEQFF TGTGCCAGCAGCTTAGGGGACAGGGGCTACAATGAGCAGTTCTTC
- - TRBJ1-1 TRBV6-2/TRBV6-3 CASSYLSLNTEAFF TGTGCCAGCAGTTACCTAAGCCTGAACACTGAAGCTTTCTTT
- - TRBJ1-1 TRBV5-1 CASNSVTLGEAFF TGCGCCAGCAACTCGGTGACGTTGGGCGAAGCTTTCTTT
- TRBD1 TRBJ2-3 TRBV10-3 CAISPDTGGTLWTQYF TGTGCCATCAGTCCCGACACAGGGGGGACTCTTTGGACGCAGTATTTT
- - TRBJ1-3 TRBV6-6 CASSYAGTDGNTIYF TGTGCCAGCAGCTACGCCGGGACGGATGGAAACACCATATATTTT